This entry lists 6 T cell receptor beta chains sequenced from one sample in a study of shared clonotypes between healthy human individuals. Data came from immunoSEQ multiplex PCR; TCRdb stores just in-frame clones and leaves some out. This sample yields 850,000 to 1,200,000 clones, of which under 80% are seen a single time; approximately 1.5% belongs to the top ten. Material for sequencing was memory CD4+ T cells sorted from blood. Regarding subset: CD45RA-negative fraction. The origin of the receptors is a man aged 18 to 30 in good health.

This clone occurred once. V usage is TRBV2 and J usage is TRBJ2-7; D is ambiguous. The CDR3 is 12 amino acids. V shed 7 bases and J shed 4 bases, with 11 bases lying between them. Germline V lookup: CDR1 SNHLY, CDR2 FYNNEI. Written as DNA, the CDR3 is TGTGCCAGCAAAAACCAACAGTACGAGCAGTACTTC. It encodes CASKNQQYEQYF. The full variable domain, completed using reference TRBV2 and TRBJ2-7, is EPEVTQTPSHQVTQMGQEVILRCVPISNHLYFYWYRQILGQKVEFLVSFYNNEISEKSEIFDDQFSVERPDGSNFTLKIRSTKLEDSAMYFCASKNQQYEQYFGPGTRLTVT.

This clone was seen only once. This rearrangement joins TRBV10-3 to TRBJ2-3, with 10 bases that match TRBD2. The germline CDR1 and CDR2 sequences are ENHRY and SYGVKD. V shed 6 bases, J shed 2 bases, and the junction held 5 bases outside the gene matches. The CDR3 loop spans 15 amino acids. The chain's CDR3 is CAISASGSFTDTQYF. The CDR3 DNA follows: TGTGCCATCAGCGCTAGCGGGAGCTTCACAGATACGCAGTATTTT.

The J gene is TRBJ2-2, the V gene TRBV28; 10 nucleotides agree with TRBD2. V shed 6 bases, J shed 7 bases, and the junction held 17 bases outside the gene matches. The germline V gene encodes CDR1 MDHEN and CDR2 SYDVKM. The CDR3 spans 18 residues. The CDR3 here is CASRPPPGAGGPGGELFF. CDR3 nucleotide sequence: TGTGCCAGCAGACCCCCCCCGGGAGCGGGGGGGCCGGGCGGGGAGCTGTTTTTT.

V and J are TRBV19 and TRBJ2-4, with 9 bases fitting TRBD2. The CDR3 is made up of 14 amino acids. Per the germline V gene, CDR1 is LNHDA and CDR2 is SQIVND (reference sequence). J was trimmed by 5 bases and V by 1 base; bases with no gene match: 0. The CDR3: CASSIGLAENIQYF. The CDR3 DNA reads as TGTGCCAGTAGTATAGGACTAGCGGAAAACATTCAGTACTTC.

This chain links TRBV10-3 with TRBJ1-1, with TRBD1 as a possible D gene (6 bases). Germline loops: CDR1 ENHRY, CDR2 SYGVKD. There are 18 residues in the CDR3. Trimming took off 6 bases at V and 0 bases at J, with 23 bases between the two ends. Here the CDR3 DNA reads TGTGCCATCAGCTTGGGCCCAGGGGTCCCACAAATGAACACTGAAGCTTTCTTT. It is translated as CAISLGPGVPQMNTEAFF.

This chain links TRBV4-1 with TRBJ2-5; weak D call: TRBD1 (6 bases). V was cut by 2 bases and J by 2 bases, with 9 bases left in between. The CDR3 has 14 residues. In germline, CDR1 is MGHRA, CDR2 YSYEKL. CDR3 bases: TGCGCCAGCAGCCAACCAACAGGGCAAGAGACCCAGTACTTC. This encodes CASSQPTGQETQYF.